One TCR beta chain is described in this entry. Sequenced by immunoSEQ multiplex PCR; TCRdb stores in-frame clones only, minus some. Here the sample spans some 210,000 clones, 84% being singletons. This sample stems from a study of blood T cell repertoires in COVID-19. Study as a whole: From T cells, B-cell-depleted T cells, or PBMCs came the material, which was cDNA or gDNA.

Germline V gene data show CDR1 as LGHNA and CDR2 as YNFKEQ. The CDR3 runs to 16 residues. V was clipped by 2 bases and J by 0 bases; unmatched bases: 5. The gene calls are TRBV4-2 and TRBJ1-2, with 8 bases lining up with TRBD1. What was sequenced was peripheral blood. This TCR was sampled from a woman in her 70s with active or convalescent COVID-19. CDR3 DNA: TGTGCCAGCAGCCAATTCGGACAGGGCCCTAACTATGGCTACACCTTC. As protein: CASSQFGQGPNYGYTF.